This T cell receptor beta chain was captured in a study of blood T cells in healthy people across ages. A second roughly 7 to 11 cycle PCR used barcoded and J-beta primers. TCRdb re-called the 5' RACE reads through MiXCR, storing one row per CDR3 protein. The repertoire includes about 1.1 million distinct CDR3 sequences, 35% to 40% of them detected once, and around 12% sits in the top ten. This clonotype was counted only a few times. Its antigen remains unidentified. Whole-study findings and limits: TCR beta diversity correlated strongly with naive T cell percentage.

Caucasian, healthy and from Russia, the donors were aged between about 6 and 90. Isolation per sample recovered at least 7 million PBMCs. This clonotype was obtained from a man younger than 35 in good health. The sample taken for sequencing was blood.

The CDR3 reads CASSQSGASGRFTDTQYF. As DNA, the CDR3 is TGCGCCAGCAGCCAGAGTGGGGCTAGCGGGCGTTTCACAGATACGCAGTATTTT. The rearrangement joins TRBV4-3 to TRBJ2-3; 8 bases map to TRBD2. V dropped 3 bases and J dropped 2; count of bases not matched to a gene: 13. Germline V lookup: CDR1 LGHNA, CDR2 YSLEER. This CDR3 contains 18 residues.